These 21 T cell receptor beta chains were sequenced from one sample in a study of Ad26.COV2.S vaccination and SARS-CoV-2 variants. This sample's treatment: 15 to 20 received Ad26.COV2.S at low or high dose, single or two shots; about 5 received placebo; per-sample allocation not given. Collection of the samples took place on day 63 after the first injection of vaccine or placebo. Assay: immunoSEQ multiplex PCR; the TCRdb copy retains only in-frame clones and omits some. The data contain 300,000 to 450,000 clones, around 83% of them singletons. Sequences were derived from peripheral blood, sampled in a trial of Ad26.COV2.S vaccine versus placebo. All receptors derive from a person aged 18-60 years who received the Ad26.COV2.S COVID-19 vaccine or a placebo.

This clone was detected once. The V gene is TRBV5-6, the J gene TRBJ1-2; 7 nucleotides line up with TRBD1. This CDR3 has 14 amino acids. Trimming at V came to 4 bases and at J to 4 bases, leaving 7 bases not matched to a gene. Germline assignment: CDR1 SGHDT and CDR2 YYEEEE. CDR3 region: CASSQGGFIYGYTF. As DNA, the CDR3 is TGTGCCAGCAGCCAAGGGGGCTTTATCTATGGCTACACCTTC. Based on the CDR3 plus reference TRBV5-6 and TRBJ1-2, the full variable domain is DAGVTQSPTHLIKTRGQQVTLRCSPKSGHDTVSWYQQALGQGPQFIFQYYEEEERQRGNFPDRFSGHQFPNYSSELNVNALLLGDSALYLCASSQGGFIYGYTFGSGTRLTVV.

J is TRBJ1-1 and V is TRBV27, with D possibly TRBD1 on 5 matching bases. V lost 6 bases and J lost 4, with 12 bases in between. The CDR3 loop spans 13 amino acids. Germline V gene data show CDR1 as MNHEY and CDR2 as SMNVEV (reference sequence). CDR3 in amino acids: CASRPGGSTEAFF. CDR3 DNA sequence: TGTGCCAGCAGGCCCGGGGGAAGCACTGAAGCTTTCTTT.

This chain connects TRBV27 to TRBJ2-1, with 11 nucleotides matching TRBD2. The CDR3 contains 18 residues. Germline V gene sequence: CDR1 MNHEY, CDR2 SMNVEV (reference sequence). The junction had 14 bases not matched to a gene; V was cut back by 1 base and J by 9 bases. The CDR3 spells CASSLFAVSSGGRSEQFF. DNA of the CDR3: TGTGCCAGCAGTTTATTTGCGGTATCTAGCGGGGGGCGGAGTGAGCAGTTCTTC.

The rearrangement joins TRBV12-5 to TRBJ1-5; 8 nucleotides agree with TRBD1. From germline, CDR1 is LGHNT and CDR2 FRNRAP. CDR3 size: 14 residues. Losses at the gene ends were 7 bases for V and 4 bases for J; bases not matched to a gene: 6. The CDR3 loop reads CASVGTGGNQPQHF. In nucleotides, the CDR3 is TGTGCTAGTGTTGGGACAGGAGGTAATCAGCCCCAGCATTTT.

This clone was observed a single time. The chain links TRBV5-5 to TRBJ1-3; D unclear. This CDR3 has 15 residues. In germline, CDR1 is SGHKS, CDR2 YYEKEE (reference sequence). Deletions cut 2 bases from V and 0 bases from J, with 9 bases between. CDR3 sequence: CASSFYQNSGNTIYF. The DNA of the CDR3 is TGTGCCAGCAGCTTCTACCAGAACTCTGGAAACACCATATATTTT.

The chain combines TRBV27 with TRBJ1-1, with 9 bases aligning to TRBD1. The CDR3 is made up of 15 amino acids. The V gene end was trimmed by 8 bases and the J gene end by 3 bases; junction bases not matched to a gene: 10. Germline lookup yields CDR1 MNHEY and CDR2 SMNVEV (reference sequence). CDR3 sequence (DNA): TGTGCCAGCCAGCCGGGACAGGGATGGGACACTGAAGCTTTCTTT. It specifies CASQPGQGWDTEAFF.

The chain couples TRBV4-1 to TRBJ2-1, with D tentatively TRBD1 (5 bases). The CDR3 loop spans 15 amino acids. V lost 4 bases, J lost 0 bases, and 10 bases lay in between. Germline V lookup: CDR1 MGHRA, CDR2 YSYEKL. The CDR3 loop reads CASSPTTDSYNEQFF. In nucleotides, the CDR3 is TGCGCCAGCAGCCCCACGACAGACTCCTACAATGAGCAGTTCTTC.

V gene TRBV15 combines with J gene TRBJ2-2; D is undetermined. Germline CDR1 is LNHNV and CDR2 is YYDKDF (reference sequence). CDR3 length: 15 amino acids. V lost 3 bases, J lost 1 base, and 9 bases lay in between. In DNA form, the CDR3 reads TGTGCCACCAGCAGTACTCACAGGAACACCGGGGAGCTGTTTTTT. Residues: CATSSTHRNTGELFF.

V gene TRBV27 combines with J gene TRBJ1-5; 10 nucleotides agree with TRBD1. Germline assignment: CDR1 MNHEY and CDR2 SMNVEV (reference sequence). The CDR3 loop spans 18 amino acids. Losses at the gene ends were 1 base for V and 0 bases for J; bases not matched to a gene: 6. CDR3 amino acids: CASSLYSGQGDSNQPQHF. DNA for the CDR3: TGTGCCAGCAGTTTATACTCCGGACAGGGGGATAGCAATCAGCCCCAGCATTTT.

The V call is TRBV27, the J call TRBJ2-7; 9 bases line up with TRBD1. The CDR3 has 15 residues. Germline loops: CDR1 MNHEY, CDR2 SMNVEV (reference sequence). V lost 3 bases, J lost 7 bases, and 10 bases stayed unmatched. CDR3 in amino acids: CASSFYGTGNGEQYF. As DNA, the CDR3 is TGTGCCAGCAGTTTTTACGGGACAGGGAATGGGGAGCAGTACTTC.

This chain connects TRBV11-2 to TRBJ2-5, with a weak D call TRBD1 (5 bases). The CDR3 is made up of 18 amino acids. V was pared by 1 base and J by 5 bases, with 23 bases between. From germline, CDR1 is SGHAT and CDR2 FQNNGV. In DNA form, the CDR3 reads TGTGCCAGCAGCTTAGTCCCCCCGGCAGGGCAGGGTATGGAGACCCAGTACTTC. Residues: CASSLVPPAGQGMETQYF.

The chain carries TRBV19 and TRBJ2-1; TRBD2 might be the D (6 bases). Trimming stripped 8 bases from V and 7 bases from J, with 24 bases between. The CDR3 runs 16 residues. CDR1 and CDR2 from the germline V gene are LNHDA and SQIVND (reference sequence). The CDR3, as DNA: TGTGCCAGTTTCGGAAGACCCGGGAGAGGGTGGAATGAGCAGTTCTTC. It specifies CASFGRPGRGWNEQFF.

As DNA, the CDR3 is TGTGCCAGCAGCCCGGGACAGGGTTTCGAGGGCTACACCTTC. Translated, it gives CASSPGQGFEGYTF. The V call is TRBV5-6, the J call TRBJ1-2; 9 bases fit TRBD1. Per germline, CDR1 SGHDT and CDR2 YYEEEE. Trimming removed 4 bases from V and 8 bases from J; junction bases left unmatched: 9. The CDR3 length is 14 residues.

The V and J genes are TRBV21-1 and TRBJ2-1. TRBV21-1 is described as a pseudogene. This CDR3 is built from 20 residues. CDR3 region: CASSKIPNRGSAGVGDEQFF. The CDR3 DNA sequence: TGTGCCAGCAGCAAAATTCCGAACAGGGGTTCGGCGGGAGTGGGGGATGAGCAGTTCTTC.

This clone was observed once. The V and J genes are TRBV19 and TRBJ1-2, with D unresolved. Germline CDR1 LNHDA, CDR2 SQIVND (reference sequence). Trimming pared 5 bases from V and 1 base from J, leaving 5 bases between. This CDR3 has 12 residues. The CDR3 sequence is CASSLVNYGYTF. The CDR3 bases are TGTGCCAGTAGTCTCGTTAACTATGGCTACACCTTC.

The chain uses TRBV19 and TRBJ1-5; no definite D call. In germline, CDR1 is LNHDA, CDR2 SQIVND (reference sequence). V was shortened by 1 base and J by 4 bases, with 8 bases between the two germline ends. The CDR3 length is 14 residues. CDR3 in DNA: TGTGCCAGTAGTATAGTGGCAGCAAATCAGCCCCAGCATTTT. It codes for CASSIVAANQPQHF.

The chain joins TRBV18 to TRBJ1-3; 7 positions agree with TRBD1. CDR1 and CDR2 (germline): KGHSH, LQKENI. J gave up 2 bases and V 5 bases, and 6 bases lay outside the gene matches. This CDR3 is 15 amino acids long. CDR3 loop: CASSGSTGPGNTIYF. The DNA of the CDR3 is TGTGCCAGCTCAGGATCGACAGGGCCTGGAAACACCATATATTTT.

This clone has a single count. J is TRBJ2-3 and V is TRBV5-1, with 7 positions matching TRBD1. Trimming cost V 2 bases and J 5 bases; bases outside gene matches: 5. The length of the CDR3 is 14 residues. CDR1 is SGHRS, CDR2 YFSETQ, per germline. DNA for the CDR3: TGCGCCAGCAGCTTAGGGGGCGCCGTAGATACGCAGTATTTT. Translated: CASSLGGAVDTQYF. The whole variable domain, filled in from reference TRBV5-1 and TRBJ2-3, reads KAGVTQTPRYLIKTRGQQVTLSCSPISGHRSVSWYQQTPGQGLQFLFEYFSETQRNKGNFPGRFSGRQFSNSRSEMNVSTLELGDSALYLCASSLGGAVDTQYFGPGTRLTVL.

The chain is built from TRBV6-6 and TRBJ2-2, with D maybe TRBD1 (5 bases). The V end lost 3 bases, the J end lost 4 bases, and 9 bases lay between the germline ends. The germline V gene encodes CDR1 MNHNY and CDR2 SVGAGI (reference sequence). The CDR3 extends over 14 amino acids. The DNA of the CDR3 is TGTGCCAGCAGTTATCAGGGTTTCACCGGGGAGCTGTTTTTT. Protein: CASSYQGFTGELFF.

J is TRBJ2-7 and V is TRBV5-5; the match to TRBD1 covers 8 bases. V trimming: 4 bases; J trimming: 3 bases; junction bases outside the gene matches: 15. The germline V gene encodes CDR1 SGHKS and CDR2 YYEKEE (reference sequence). The CDR3 extends over 17 amino acids. The CDR3 region has the DNA TGTGCCAGCAGCCCGATAGTATCAGGGGGCCGAAACTACGAGCAGTACTTC. It specifies CASSPIVSGGRNYEQYF.

As for this clone: At one of its ends the junction is not consistent with the germline gene, which may arise from a read error. The rearrangement joins TRBV5-4 to TRBJ2-3, with a weak D call TRBD2 (5 bases). CDR1 and CDR2 from the germline V gene are SGHNT and YYREEE (reference sequence). The CDR3 covers 13 residues. The CDR3 DNA sequence: TGTGCCAGCAGCTTCAGCGGCACGGATACGCAGTATTTT. The encoded protein is CASSFSGTDTQYF.